This T cell receptor beta chain was captured in a study of blood T cell repertoires in COVID-19. Study at large: Italy, Spain and the United States were the sources of the convalescent and acute COVID-19 samples. Sources were T cells, B-cell-depleted T cells, or PBMCs; the material itself was cDNA or gDNA.

CDR1 MNHNS and CDR2 SASEGT come from the germline V gene. Between the trimmed V and J ends, which lost 3 bases and 6 bases, there was a span of 6 bases. The CDR3 covers 13 residues. Authors' processing steps: The assay estimated nucleated cells by amplifying reference gene primers. TCRdb keeps only in-frame clones here, not all; method: immunoSEQ multiplex PCR. V, J and clone size are taken as reported in that table, and D and trimming were inferred from the DNA itself. The data contain some 110,000 clones, approximately 78% of them seen just once; the ten biggest clones take up 7.9%. Sequencing used peripheral blood. The TCR sequence derives from a man between 65 and 85 years old with acute or convalescent COVID-19. The genes are TRBV6-1 and TRBJ1-6; no clear D gene. The CDR3 sequence is CASSDNSNSPLHF. The DNA for the CDR3 is TGTGCCAGCAGTGACAACAGTAATTCACCCCTCCACTTT.